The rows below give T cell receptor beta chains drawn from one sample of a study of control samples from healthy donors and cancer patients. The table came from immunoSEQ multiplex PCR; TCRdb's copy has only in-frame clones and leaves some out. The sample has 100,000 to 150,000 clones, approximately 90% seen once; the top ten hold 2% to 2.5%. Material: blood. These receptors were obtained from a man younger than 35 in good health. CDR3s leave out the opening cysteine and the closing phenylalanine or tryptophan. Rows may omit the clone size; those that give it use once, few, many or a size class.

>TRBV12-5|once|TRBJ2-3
ASARDKSTDTQY
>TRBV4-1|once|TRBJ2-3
ASSQELAADTQY
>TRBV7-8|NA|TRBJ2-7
ASSALGGVPDEQY
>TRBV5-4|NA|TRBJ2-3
ASSTGASTQY
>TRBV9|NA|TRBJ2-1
ASSVGGGSGNEQF
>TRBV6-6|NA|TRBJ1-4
ASIPTDARGKLF
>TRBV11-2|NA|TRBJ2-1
ASSLDQDYNEQF
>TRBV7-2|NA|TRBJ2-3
ASGQSSTDTQY
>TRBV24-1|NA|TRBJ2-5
ATSDSARAQY
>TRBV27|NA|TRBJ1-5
ASSLEGNSNQPQH
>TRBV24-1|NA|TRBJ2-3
ATSDSREGTDTQY
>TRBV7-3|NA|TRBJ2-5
ASSSQDLGGRETQY
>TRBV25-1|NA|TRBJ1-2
ASSESTDSYGYT
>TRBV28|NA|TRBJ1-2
ASSLVRTESHGYT
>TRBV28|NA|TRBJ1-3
ASSPTGQGPIGVGNTIY
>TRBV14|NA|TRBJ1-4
ASSQGLNEKLF
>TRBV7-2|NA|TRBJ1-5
ASSLIQSQPQH
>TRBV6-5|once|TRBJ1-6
ASSIFRDYNSPLH
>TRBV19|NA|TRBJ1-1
ASSIITAGPRTEAF
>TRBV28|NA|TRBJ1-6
ASFGQGVSPLH
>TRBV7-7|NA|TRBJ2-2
ASSLDRGVTGELF
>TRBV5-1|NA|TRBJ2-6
ASSLAGSGANVLT
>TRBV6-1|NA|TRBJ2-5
ASSEQFTDQETQY
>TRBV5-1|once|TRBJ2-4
ASSLGAVAKNIQY
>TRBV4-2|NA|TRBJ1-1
ASSQEPSQNTEAF
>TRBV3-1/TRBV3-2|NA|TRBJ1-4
ASSQVEGGALNEKLF
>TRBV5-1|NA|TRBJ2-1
ASSFSSGGPPPSEQF
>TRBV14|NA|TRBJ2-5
ASSRLRTGGQETQY
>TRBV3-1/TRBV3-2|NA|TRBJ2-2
ASSQEPGLAGGWNTGELF
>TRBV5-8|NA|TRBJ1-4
ASSSRDSKNEKLF
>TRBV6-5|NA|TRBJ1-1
ASRTGQGTEAF
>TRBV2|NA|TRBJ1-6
ASTSTGVFNSPLH
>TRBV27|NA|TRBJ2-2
ASTLSSFGGVGELF
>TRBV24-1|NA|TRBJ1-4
ATSDPGTGSREKLF
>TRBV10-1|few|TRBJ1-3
ASSSGGYSGNTIY
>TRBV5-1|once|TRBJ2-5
ASSPRTSGQETQY
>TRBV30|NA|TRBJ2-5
ALGGVGETQY
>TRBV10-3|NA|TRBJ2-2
AIKISSGANTGELF
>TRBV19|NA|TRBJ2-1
ASSAQGNEQF
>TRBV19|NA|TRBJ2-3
ASGGSWPGDTQY
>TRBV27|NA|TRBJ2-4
ASSLRGSGNIQY
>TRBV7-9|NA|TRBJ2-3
ASSFPRADKGTDTQY
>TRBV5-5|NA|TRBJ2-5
ASSRSISGGYMETQY
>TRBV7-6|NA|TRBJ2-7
ASSLEEEGPNYEQY
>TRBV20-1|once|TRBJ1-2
SASEGGAYGYT
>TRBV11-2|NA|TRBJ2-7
ASSWSGYEQY
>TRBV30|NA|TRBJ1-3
AWSLLSSGNTIY
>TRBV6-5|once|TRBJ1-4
ASRDRGLREKLF
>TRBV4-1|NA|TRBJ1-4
ASSQRTVGEKLF
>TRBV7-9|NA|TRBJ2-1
ASRTTRAGYNEQF
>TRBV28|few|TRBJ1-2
ASSLTGIYGYT
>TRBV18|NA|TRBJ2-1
ASSPAGVEYNEQF
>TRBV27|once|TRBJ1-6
ASSSQGYYSPLH
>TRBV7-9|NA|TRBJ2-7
ASSPDRNEQY
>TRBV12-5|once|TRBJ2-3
ASGPSGRTDTQY
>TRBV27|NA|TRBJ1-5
ASSLAGENQPQH
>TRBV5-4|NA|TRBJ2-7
ASSFGASYEQY